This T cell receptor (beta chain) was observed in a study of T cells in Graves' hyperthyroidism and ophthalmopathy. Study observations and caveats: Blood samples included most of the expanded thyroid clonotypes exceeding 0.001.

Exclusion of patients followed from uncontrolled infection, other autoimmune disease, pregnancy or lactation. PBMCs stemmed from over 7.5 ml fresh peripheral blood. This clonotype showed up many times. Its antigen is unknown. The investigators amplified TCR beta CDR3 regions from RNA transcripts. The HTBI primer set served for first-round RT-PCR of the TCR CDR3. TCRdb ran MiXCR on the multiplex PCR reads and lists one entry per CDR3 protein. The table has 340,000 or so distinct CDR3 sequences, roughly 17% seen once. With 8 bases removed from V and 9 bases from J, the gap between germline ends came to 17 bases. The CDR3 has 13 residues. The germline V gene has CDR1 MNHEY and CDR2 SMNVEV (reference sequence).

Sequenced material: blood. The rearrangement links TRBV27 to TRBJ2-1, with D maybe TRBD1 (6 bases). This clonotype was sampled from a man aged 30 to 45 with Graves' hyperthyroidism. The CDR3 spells CASGLTGMGEQFF. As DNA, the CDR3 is TGTGCCAGCGGCCTAACAGGGATGGGTGAGCAGTTCTTC.